This T cell receptor beta chain was found in a study of T cell responses to AZD1222 COVID-19 vaccine. The method was immunoSEQ multiplex PCR; TCRdb's version includes in-frame clones alone and lacks a portion of them. The sample yields tens of thousands of clones, over 80% seen once. Trimming cost V 4 bases and J 8 bases, with 21 bases left between them. CDR3 length equals 16 residues. Germline CDR1 reads SGHDN; CDR2 reads FVKESK. This clone was found a few times. Antigen unknown. The study, taken as a whole, reports: Repertoire sampling was restricted to post-peak T cell response timepoints. At baseline, seropositivity was found in only a handful of AZD1222 recipients. Breadth and depth of Spike-specific TCRs rose after two AZD1222 doses.

The specimen comprised peripheral blood, sampled 28 days after the second AZD1222 dose. The chain carries TRBV14 and TRBJ2-1; maybe TRBD2 (7 bases). This sequence originates from an adult who received the AZD1222 COVID-19 vaccine. The CDR3 bases are TGTGCCAGCAGCCCAACTATAGGGGGGGCCAGGTATGAGCAGTTCTTC. Its translation: CASSPTIGGARYEQFF.